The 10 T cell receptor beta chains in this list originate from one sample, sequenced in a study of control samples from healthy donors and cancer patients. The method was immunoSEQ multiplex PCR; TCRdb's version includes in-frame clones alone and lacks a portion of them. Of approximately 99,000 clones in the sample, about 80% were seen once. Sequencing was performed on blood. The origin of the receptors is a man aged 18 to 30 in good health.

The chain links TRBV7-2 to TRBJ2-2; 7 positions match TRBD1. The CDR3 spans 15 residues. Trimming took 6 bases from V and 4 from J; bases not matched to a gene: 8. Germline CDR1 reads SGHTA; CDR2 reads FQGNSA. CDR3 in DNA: TGTGCCAGCAGTTCCGACAGGGTAGGCACCGGGGAGCTGTTTTTT. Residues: CASSSDRVGTGELFF.

CDR3 coding DNA: TGTGCCAGTAGTCCCGGGGGGGCTATCGGTGAGCAGTTCTTC. It translates to CASSPGGAIGEQFF. The chain uses TRBV19 and TRBJ2-1, with 8 bases identical to TRBD2. The CDR3 sequence is 14 residues long. The germline CDR1 and CDR2 sequences are LNHDA and SQIVND (reference sequence). The V gene end was trimmed by 5 bases and the J gene end by 9 bases; junction bases not matched to a gene: 9.

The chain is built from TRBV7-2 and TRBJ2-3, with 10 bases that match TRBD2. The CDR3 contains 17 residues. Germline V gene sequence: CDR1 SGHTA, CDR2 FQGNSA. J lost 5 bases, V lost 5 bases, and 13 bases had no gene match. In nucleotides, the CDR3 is TGTGCCAGCAGCCCTCGTGTGCTAGCGGGGGTTGGAGATACGCAGTATTTT. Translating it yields CASSPRVLAGVGDTQYF.

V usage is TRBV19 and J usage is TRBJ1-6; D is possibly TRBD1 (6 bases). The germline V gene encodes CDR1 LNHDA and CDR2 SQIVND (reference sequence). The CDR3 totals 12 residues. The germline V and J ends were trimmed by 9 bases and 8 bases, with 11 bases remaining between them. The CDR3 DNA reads TGTGCCAGCCGGGCAGGGGATTCACCCCTCCACTTT. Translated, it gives CASRAGDSPLHF. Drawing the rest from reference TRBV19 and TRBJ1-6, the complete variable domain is DGGITQSPKYLFRKEGQNVTLSCEQNLNHDAMYWYRQDPGQGLRLIYYSQIVNDFQKGDIAEGYSVSREKKESFPLTVTSAQKNPTAFYLCASRAGDSPLHFGNGTRLTVT.

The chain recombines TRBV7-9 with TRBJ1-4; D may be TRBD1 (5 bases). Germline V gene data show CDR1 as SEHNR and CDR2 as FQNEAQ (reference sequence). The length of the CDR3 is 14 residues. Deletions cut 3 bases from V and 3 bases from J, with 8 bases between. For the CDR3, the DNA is TGTGCCAGCAGCTTGGGGGGATCTAATGAAAAACTGTTTTTT. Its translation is CASSLGGSNEKLFF.

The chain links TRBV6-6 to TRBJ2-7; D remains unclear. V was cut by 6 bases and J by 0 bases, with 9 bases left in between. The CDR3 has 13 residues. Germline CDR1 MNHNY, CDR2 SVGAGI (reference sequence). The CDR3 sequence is CASSREISYEQYV. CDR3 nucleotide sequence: TGTGCCAGCAGCCGCGAAATCTCCTACGAGCAGTACGTC.

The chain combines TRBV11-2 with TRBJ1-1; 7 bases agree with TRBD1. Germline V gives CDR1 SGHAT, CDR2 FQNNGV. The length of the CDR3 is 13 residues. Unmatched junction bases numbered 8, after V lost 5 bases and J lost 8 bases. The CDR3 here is CASSVRQGREAFF. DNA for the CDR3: TGTGCCAGCAGCGTAAGACAGGGTCGAGAAGCTTTCTTT. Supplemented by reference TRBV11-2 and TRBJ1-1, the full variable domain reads EAGVAQSPRYKIIEKRQSVAFWCNPISGHATLYWYQQILGQGPKLLIQFQNNGVVDDSQLPKDRFSAERLKGVDSTLKIQPAKLEDSAVYLCASSVRQGREAFFGQGTRLTVV.

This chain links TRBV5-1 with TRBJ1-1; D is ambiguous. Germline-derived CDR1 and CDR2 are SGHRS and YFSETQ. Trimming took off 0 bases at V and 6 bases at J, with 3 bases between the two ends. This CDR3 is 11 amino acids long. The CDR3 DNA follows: TGCGCCAGCAGCTTGGGCCCTGAAGCTTTCTTT. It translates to CASSLGPEAFF.

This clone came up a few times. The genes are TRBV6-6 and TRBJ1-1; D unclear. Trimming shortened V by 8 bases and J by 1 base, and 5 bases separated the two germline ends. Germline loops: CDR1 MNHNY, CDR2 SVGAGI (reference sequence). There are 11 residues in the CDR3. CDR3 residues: CASRTNTEAFF. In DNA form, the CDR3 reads TGTGCCAGCCGCACGAACACTGAAGCTTTCTTT.

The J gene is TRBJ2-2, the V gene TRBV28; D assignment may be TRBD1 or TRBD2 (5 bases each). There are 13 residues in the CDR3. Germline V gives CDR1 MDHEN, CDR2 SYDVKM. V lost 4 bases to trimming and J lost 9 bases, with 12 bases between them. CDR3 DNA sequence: TGTGCCAGCAGTTCCCCTGGGACGCGGGAGCTGTTTTTT. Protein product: CASSSPGTRELFF.